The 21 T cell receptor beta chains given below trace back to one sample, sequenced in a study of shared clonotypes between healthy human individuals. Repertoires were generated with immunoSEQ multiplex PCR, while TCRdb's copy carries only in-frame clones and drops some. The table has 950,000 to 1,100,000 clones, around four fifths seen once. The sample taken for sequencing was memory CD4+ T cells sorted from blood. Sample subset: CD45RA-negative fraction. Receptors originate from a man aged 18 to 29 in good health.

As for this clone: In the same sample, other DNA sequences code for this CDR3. CDR3 sequence: CASSLAGSSYNEQFF. The CDR3 DNA is TGCGCCAGCAGCTTGGCCGGAAGCTCCTACAATGAGCAGTTCTTC. V is TRBV5-1 and J is TRBJ2-1, with D unclear. V lost 0 bases and J lost 0, with 7 bases in between. This CDR3 is 15 amino acids long. Germline values: CDR1 SGHRS, CDR2 YFSETQ.

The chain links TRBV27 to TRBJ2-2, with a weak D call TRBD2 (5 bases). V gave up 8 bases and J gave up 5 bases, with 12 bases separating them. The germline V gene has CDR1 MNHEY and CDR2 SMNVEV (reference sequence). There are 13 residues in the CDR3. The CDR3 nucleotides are TGTGCCAGCCGGGGAACCCCAACCGGGGAGCTGTTTTTT. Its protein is CASRGTPTGELFF.

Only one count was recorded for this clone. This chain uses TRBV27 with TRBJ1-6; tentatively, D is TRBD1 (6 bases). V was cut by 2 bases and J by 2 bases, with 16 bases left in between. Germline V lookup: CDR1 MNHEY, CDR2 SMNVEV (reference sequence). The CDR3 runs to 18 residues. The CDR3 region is CASSLRPQGITYNSPLHF. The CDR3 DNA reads TGTGCCAGCAGTTTAAGGCCACAGGGAATTACCTATAATTCACCCCTCCACTTT.

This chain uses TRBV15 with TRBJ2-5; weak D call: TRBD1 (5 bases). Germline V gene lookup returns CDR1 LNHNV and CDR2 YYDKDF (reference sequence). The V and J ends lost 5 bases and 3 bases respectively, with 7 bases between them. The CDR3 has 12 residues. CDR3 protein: CATSQTEETQYF. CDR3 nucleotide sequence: TGTGCCACCAGCCAGACAGAAGAGACCCAGTACTTC.

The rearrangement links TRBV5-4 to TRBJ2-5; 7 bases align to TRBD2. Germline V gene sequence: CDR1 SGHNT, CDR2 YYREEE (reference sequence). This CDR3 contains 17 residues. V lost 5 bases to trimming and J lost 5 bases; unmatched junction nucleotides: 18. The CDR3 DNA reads TGTGCCAGCAGTTCCAATTACGGGGACTACTCGAGGGAGACCCAGTACTTC. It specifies CASSSNYGDYSRETQYF. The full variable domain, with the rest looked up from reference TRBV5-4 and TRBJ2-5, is ETGVTQSPTHLIKTRGQQVTLRCSSQSGHNTVSWYQQALGQGPQFIFQYYREEENGRGNFPPRFSGLQFPNYSSELNVNALELDDSALYLCASSSNYGDYSRETQYFGPGTRLLVL.

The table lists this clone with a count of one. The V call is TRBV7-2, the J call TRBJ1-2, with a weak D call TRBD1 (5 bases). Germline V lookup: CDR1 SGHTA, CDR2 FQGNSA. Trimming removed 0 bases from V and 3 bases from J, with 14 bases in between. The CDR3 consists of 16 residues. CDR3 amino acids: CASSLADGALDYGYTF. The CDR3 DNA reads TGTGCCAGCAGCTTAGCGGATGGGGCGCTAGACTATGGCTACACCTTC. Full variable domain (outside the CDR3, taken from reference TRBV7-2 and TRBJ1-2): GAGVSQSPSNKVTEKGKDVELRCDPISGHTALYWYRQSLGQGLEFLIYFQGNSAPDKSGLPSDRFSAERTGGSVSTLTIQRTQQEDSAVYLCASSLADGALDYGYTFGSGTRLTVV.

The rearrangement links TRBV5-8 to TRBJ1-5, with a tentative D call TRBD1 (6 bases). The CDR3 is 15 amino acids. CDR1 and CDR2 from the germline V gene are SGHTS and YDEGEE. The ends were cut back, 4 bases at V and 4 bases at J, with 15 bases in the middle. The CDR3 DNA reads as TGTGCCAGCAGCCCTCCCCCCGACAGGAATCAGCCCCAGCATTTT. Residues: CASSPPPDRNQPQHF.

The CDR3 DNA reads TGTGCCAGCAGCGACCCCGGGACAGGGAAGTCAGATACGCAGTATTTT. Translated, it gives CASSDPGTGKSDTQYF. V usage is TRBV11-2 and J usage is TRBJ2-3, with 9 bases matching TRBD1. Looked up from germline, CDR1 is SGHAT and CDR2 is FQNNGV. The V and J ends lost 5 bases and 4 bases, in that order; junction bases with no gene match: 10. The CDR3 runs 16 residues. The full variable domain, with the rest looked up from reference TRBV11-2 and TRBJ2-3, is EAGVAQSPRYKIIEKRQSVAFWCNPISGHATLYWYQQILGQGPKLLIQFQNNGVVDDSQLPKDRFSAERLKGVDSTLKIQPAKLEDSAVYLCASSDPGTGKSDTQYFGPGTRLTVL.

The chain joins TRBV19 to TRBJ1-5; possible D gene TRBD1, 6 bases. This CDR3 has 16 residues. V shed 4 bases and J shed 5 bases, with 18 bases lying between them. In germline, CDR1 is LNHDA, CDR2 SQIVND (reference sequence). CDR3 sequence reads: CASSRLRLHRDQPQHF. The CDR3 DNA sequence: TGTGCCAGTAGTAGGCTCAGACTCCACAGGGATCAGCCCCAGCATTTT.

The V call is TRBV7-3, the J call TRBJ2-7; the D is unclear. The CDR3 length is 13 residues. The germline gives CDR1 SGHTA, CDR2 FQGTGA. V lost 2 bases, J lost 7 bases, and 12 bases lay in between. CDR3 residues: CASSLLVGSEQYF. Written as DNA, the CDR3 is TGTGCCAGCAGCTTATTAGTTGGATCAGAGCAGTACTTC.

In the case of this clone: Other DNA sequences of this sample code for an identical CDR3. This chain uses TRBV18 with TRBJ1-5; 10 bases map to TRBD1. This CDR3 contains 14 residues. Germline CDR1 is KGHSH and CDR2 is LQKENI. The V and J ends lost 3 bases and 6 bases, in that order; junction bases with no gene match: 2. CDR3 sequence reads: CASSPGTGAQPQHF. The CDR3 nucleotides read TGTGCCAGCTCACCCGGGACAGGGGCTCAGCCCCAGCATTTT.

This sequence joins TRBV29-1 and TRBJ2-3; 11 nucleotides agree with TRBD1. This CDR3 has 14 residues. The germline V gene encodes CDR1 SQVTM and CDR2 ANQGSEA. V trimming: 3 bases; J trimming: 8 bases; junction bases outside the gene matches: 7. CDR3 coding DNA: TGCAGCGTTGAGGGGGACAGGGGGTTAGGTACGCAGTATTTT. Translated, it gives CSVEGDRGLGTQYF.

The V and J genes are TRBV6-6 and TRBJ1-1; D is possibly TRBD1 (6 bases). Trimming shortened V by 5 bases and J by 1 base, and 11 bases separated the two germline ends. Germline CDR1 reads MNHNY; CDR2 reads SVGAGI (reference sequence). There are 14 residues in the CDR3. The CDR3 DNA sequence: TGTGCCAGCAGTGTCGGGGGCTCGAACACTGAAGCTTTCTTT. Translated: CASSVGGSNTEAFF.

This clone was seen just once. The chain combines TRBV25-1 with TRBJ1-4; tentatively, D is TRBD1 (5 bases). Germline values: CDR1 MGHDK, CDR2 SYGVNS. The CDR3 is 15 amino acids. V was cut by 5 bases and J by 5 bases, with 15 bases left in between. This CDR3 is CASSPPGWGNEKLFF. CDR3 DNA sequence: TGTGCCAGCAGTCCCCCCGGCTGGGGGAATGAAAAACTGTTTTTT.

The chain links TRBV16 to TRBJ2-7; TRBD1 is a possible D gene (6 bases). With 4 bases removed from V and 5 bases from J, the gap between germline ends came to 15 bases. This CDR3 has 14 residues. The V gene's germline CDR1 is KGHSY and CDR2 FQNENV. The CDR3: CASSPFDRFHEQYF. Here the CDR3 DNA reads TGTGCCAGCAGCCCTTTCGACAGGTTCCACGAGCAGTACTTC.

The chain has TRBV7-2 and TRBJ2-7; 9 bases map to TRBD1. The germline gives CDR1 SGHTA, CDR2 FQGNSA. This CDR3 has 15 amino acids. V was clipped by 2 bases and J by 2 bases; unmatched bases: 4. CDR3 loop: CASSLMRQGAYEQYF. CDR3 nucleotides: TGTGCCAGCAGCTTAATGAGACAGGGGGCCTACGAGCAGTACTTC.

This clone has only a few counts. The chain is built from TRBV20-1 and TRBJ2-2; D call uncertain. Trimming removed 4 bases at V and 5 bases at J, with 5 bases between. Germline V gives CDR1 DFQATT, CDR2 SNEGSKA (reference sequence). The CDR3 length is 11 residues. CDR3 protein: CSAMRTGELFF. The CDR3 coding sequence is TGCAGTGCTATGAGGACCGGGGAGCTGTTTTTT.

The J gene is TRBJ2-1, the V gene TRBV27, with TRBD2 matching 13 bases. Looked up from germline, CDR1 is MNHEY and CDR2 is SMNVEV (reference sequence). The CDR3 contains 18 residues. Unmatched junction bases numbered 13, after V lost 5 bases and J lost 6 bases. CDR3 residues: CASSDTSGRAFFGNEQFF. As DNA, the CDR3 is TGTGCCAGCAGTGACACTAGCGGGAGGGCCTTTTTTGGCAATGAGCAGTTCTTC.

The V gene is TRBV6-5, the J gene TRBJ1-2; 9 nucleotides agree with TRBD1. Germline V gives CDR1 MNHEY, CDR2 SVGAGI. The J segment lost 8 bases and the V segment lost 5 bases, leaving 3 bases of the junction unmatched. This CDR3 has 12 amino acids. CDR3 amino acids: CASSRDRDGYTF. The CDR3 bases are TGTGCCAGCAGTAGGGACAGGGACGGCTACACCTTC.

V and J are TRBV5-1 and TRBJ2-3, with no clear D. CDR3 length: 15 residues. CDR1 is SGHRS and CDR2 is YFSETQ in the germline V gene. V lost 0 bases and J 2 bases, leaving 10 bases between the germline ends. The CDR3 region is CASSLGRAHTDTQYF. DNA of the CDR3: TGCGCCAGCAGCTTGGGTCGGGCTCACACAGATACGCAGTATTTT.

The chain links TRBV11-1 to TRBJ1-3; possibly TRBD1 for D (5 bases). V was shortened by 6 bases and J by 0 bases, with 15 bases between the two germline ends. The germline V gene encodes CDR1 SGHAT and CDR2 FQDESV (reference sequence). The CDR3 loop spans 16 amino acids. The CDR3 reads CASRRDGEASGNTIYF. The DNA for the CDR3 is TGTGCCAGCAGGAGGGACGGTGAAGCCTCTGGAAACACCATATATTTT.